What follows are 25 T cell receptor beta chains derived from one specimen sequenced in a study of Ad26.COV2.S vaccination and SARS-CoV-2 variants. Treatment noted: 19 received Ad26.COV2.S at low or high dose, single or two shots; 5 received placebo; per-sample allocation not given. Samples were taken on day 63 after the first vaccine or placebo injection. TCRdb keeps only in-frame clones here, not all; method: immunoSEQ multiplex PCR. The table lists about 470,000 clones, roughly 91% of them singletons. Material: peripheral blood, obtained in a trial of Ad26.COV2.S vaccine versus placebo. All receptors come from a person between 18 and 65 years old who received the Ad26.COV2.S COVID-19 vaccine or a placebo.

Only one count was recorded for this clone. This chain uses TRBV7-8 with TRBJ2-7; 8 bases are a match to TRBD1. This CDR3 has 14 amino acids. Per germline, CDR1 SGHVS and CDR2 FQNEAQ. The J segment lost 4 bases and the V segment lost 3 bases, leaving 5 bases of the junction unmatched. CDR3 sequence: CASSFRDRRYEQYF. Here the CDR3 DNA reads TGTGCCAGCAGCTTCCGGGACAGGCGATACGAGCAGTACTTC.

The chain employs TRBV19 and TRBJ1-5; D perhaps matches TRBD1 (5 bases). The V end lost 6 bases, the J end lost 4 bases, and 19 bases lay between the germline ends. Germline-derived CDR1 and CDR2 are LNHDA and SQIVND (reference sequence). This CDR3 spans 16 amino acids. The CDR3 reads CASSRTRRPDNQPQHF. The CDR3 DNA reads as TGTGCCAGTAGCCGGACAAGGCGTCCCGATAATCAGCCCCAGCATTTT.

This clone was recorded only once. The chain has TRBV5-4 and TRBJ2-1; 12 positions agree with TRBD2. From germline, CDR1 is SGHNT and CDR2 YYREEE (reference sequence). The CDR3 has 14 amino acids. Losses at the gene ends were 4 bases for V and 5 bases for J; bases not matched to a gene: 1. The CDR3 DNA reads as TGTGCCAGCAGCCCTAGCGGGAGGGACAATGAGCAGTTCTTC. As protein: CASSPSGRDNEQFF.

The rearrangement uses TRBV21-1 and TRBJ1-4; the listed D gene, TRBD1, was not tested against the DNA. TRBV21-1 is an annotated pseudogene. CDR3 size: 17 residues. CDR3 DNA sequence: TGTGCCAGCAGGACAGGTAGAGATCGAGGTCTTAATGAAAAACTGTTTTTT. Translated, it gives CASRTGRDRGLNEKLFF.

V is TRBV11-2 and J is TRBJ2-7; D is possibly TRBD1 (6 bases). CDR3 length: 15 residues. Germline lookup yields CDR1 SGHAT and CDR2 FQNNGV. The germline V and J ends were trimmed by 5 bases and 0 bases, with 14 bases remaining between them. CDR3 sequence: CASSEDSGLSYEQYF. The CDR3 DNA is TGTGCCAGCAGCGAGGACAGTGGACTCTCCTACGAGCAGTACTTC.

The chain recombines TRBV19 with TRBJ2-2; possibly TRBD1 for D (5 bases). Trimming took 7 bases from V and 1 from J, leaving 13 bases between them. Germline CDR1 LNHDA, CDR2 SQIVND (reference sequence). There are 15 residues in the CDR3. This CDR3 is CASTPGRMNTGELFF. In DNA, the CDR3 is TGTGCCAGTACCCCAGGGCGAATGAACACCGGGGAGCTGTTTTTT.

This CDR3 is CASSFYGIPEKLFF. The CDR3 DNA reads TGTGCCAGCAGCTTTTACGGGATCCCCGAAAAACTGTTTTTT. The chain couples TRBV12-1 to TRBJ1-4. TRBV12-1 is an annotated pseudogene. This CDR3 spans 14 amino acids.

This clone was recorded a few times. The chain combines TRBV28 with TRBJ1-5; no definite D call. The CDR3 loop spans 15 amino acids. V was cut by 7 bases and J by 2 bases, with 15 bases left in between. From germline, CDR1 is MDHEN and CDR2 SYDVKM. In DNA, the CDR3 is TGTGCCAGCAACCTTTTGGGGTCCGGCAATCAGCCCCAGCATTTT. Translated: CASNLLGSGNQPQHF.

The chain links TRBV4-3 to TRBJ2-1; 8 positions match TRBD2. This CDR3 region has 15 residues. Germline trimming cut 5 bases from V and 7 bases from J; bases unmatched to any gene: 10. Germline V gives CDR1 LGHNA, CDR2 YSLEER. The CDR3 loop is CASSFGRATVNEQFF. The CDR3 DNA follows: TGCGCCAGCAGCTTCGGGAGGGCCACTGTTAATGAGCAGTTCTTC.

This rearrangement joins TRBV29-1 to TRBJ2-7, with 8 bases matching TRBD1. J gave up 6 bases and V 6 bases, and 7 bases lay outside the gene matches. Germline assignment: CDR1 SQVTM and CDR2 ANQGSEA. The CDR3 runs to 12 residues. As DNA, the CDR3 is TGCAGCGTGCGGACAGGGCTCGGCGAGCAGTACTTC. Translation: CSVRTGLGEQYF.

A few counts support this clone. The V call is TRBV6-5, the J call TRBJ1-6; D is uncertain. Germline CDR1 and CDR2: MNHEY and SVGAGI. The V gene lost 6 bases and the J gene lost 5 bases, with 8 bases spanning the gap. The CDR3 covers 13 residues. CDR3 coding DNA: TGTGCCAGCAGGAACATGGATAATTCACCCCTCCACTTT. This codes for CASRNMDNSPLHF.

V is TRBV7-9 and J is TRBJ2-1, with a weak D call TRBD1 (6 bases). V was clipped by 7 bases and J by 5 bases, with 12 bases between them. CDR3 length equals 13 residues. CDR1 SEHNR and CDR2 FQNEAQ come from the germline V gene (reference sequence). CDR3 nucleotides: TGTGCCAGCATCACATCAGGGGACAATGAGCAGTTCTTC. Protein: CASITSGDNEQFF.

V gene TRBV7-8 combines with J gene TRBJ2-5; 9 positions agree with TRBD1. With 4 bases clipped from V and 3 bases from J, the junction kept 9 bases outside the gene matches. Germline V gene sequence: CDR1 SGHVS, CDR2 FQNEAQ. The CDR3 sequence is 16 residues long. The CDR3 nucleotides are TGTGCCAGCAGCTCCCGGGACAGGGTTGGGGAAGAGACCCAGTACTTC. This sequence encodes CASSSRDRVGEETQYF.

The chain is built from TRBV7-2 and TRBJ2-7; no definite D call. The V end lost 5 bases, the J end lost 4 bases, and 18 bases lay between the germline ends. Germline V CDR1 and CDR2: SGHTA, FQGNSA. This CDR3 is 15 amino acids long. The CDR3 sequence is CASSLRALTLYEQYF. As DNA, the CDR3 is TGTGCCAGCAGCCTTCGGGCGCTTACACTTTACGAGCAGTACTTC.

J is TRBJ2-7 and V is TRBV27; TRBD2 matches at 8 bases. V gave up 2 bases and J gave up 7 bases; unmatched junction bases: 28. CDR1 is MNHEY and CDR2 is SMNVEV in the germline V gene (reference sequence). CDR3 length: 21 residues. The CDR3 sequence is CASSLRALGIGVLAVPGEQYF. The CDR3 DNA follows: TGTGCCAGCAGTTTAAGAGCACTGGGGATTGGGGTACTAGCGGTACCGGGGGAGCAGTACTTC.

This sequence joins TRBV3-1 (or the pseudogene TRBV3-2) and TRBJ2-7, with TRBD2 identical over 13 bases. The CDR3 runs to 15 residues. Germline CDR1 reads LGHDT; CDR2 reads YNNKEL (reference sequence). The ends lost 5 bases at V and 4 bases at J; junction bases unmatched: 5. CDR3 in amino acids: CASSSRTSGRYEQYF. CDR3 in DNA: TGTGCCAGCAGCTCTCGGACTAGCGGGAGATACGAGCAGTACTTC.

The table lists this clone with a count of one. This specimen includes other DNA sequences encoding the same CDR3. The gene calls are TRBV15 and TRBJ2-1, with D perhaps matching TRBD2 (5 bases). The germline V and J ends were trimmed by 1 base and 3 bases, with 10 bases remaining between them. Germline CDR1 reads LNHNV; CDR2 reads YYDKDF (reference sequence). The CDR3 runs to 15 residues. CDR3 nucleotides: TGTGCCACCAGCAGAGTGAGCGGCGACTACAATGAGCAGTTCTTC. Amino acids: CATSRVSGDYNEQFF.

The chain has TRBV19 and TRBJ2-7; D unresolved. Per germline, CDR1 LNHDA and CDR2 SQIVND (reference sequence). This CDR3 has 15 residues. Deletions cut 0 bases from V and 1 base from J, with 10 bases between. As DNA, the CDR3 is TGTGCCAGTAGTATAGATGGCGGCAAATCCTACGAGCAGTACTTC. As protein: CASSIDGGKSYEQYF.

The J gene is TRBJ1-1, the V gene TRBV19; D is undetermined. CDR1 LNHDA and CDR2 SQIVND come from the germline V gene (reference sequence). Between the trimmed V and J ends, which lost 7 bases and 1 base, there was a span of 10 bases. This CDR3 contains 13 residues. CDR3 sequence: CASMASGNTEAFF. The DNA for the CDR3 is TGTGCCAGTATGGCAAGCGGGAACACTGAAGCTTTCTTT.

The rearrangement links TRBV7-9 to TRBJ2-5; the D gene is possibly TRBD1 (7 bases). Trimming pared 5 bases from V and 2 bases from J, leaving 12 bases between. The CDR3 extends over 14 amino acids. Per germline, CDR1 SEHNR and CDR2 FQNEAQ (reference sequence). CDR3 sequence (DNA): TGTGCCAGCAGCATCGGGGGACAGCAAGAGACCCAGTACTTC. The encoded protein is CASSIGGQQETQYF.

The chain uses TRBV7-9 and TRBJ2-2, with D hard to call. Germline CDR1 reads SEHNR; CDR2 reads FQNEAQ (reference sequence). The V gene lost 5 bases and the J gene lost 5 bases, with 18 bases spanning the gap. This CDR3 spans 16 amino acids. This CDR3 reads CASSPSRAPQTGELFF. In DNA, the CDR3 is TGTGCCAGCAGCCCCAGTAGGGCGCCCCAGACCGGGGAGCTGTTTTTT.

This sequence joins TRBV27 and TRBJ1-2, with D possibly matching TRBD1 (5 bases). The CDR3 loop spans 15 amino acids. The germline V gene has CDR1 MNHEY and CDR2 SMNVEV (reference sequence). The V and J ends lost 6 bases and 4 bases respectively, with 18 bases between them. The CDR3 region has the DNA TGTGCCAGCAGAGGACAAGGGGTGGGATCCTATGGCTACACCTTC. Encoded protein: CASRGQGVGSYGYTF.

This CDR3 is CASSPPLGKLSYEQYF. CDR3 coding DNA: TGTGCCAGCTCACCACCGTTGGGCAAACTCTCCTACGAGCAGTACTTC. The chain employs TRBV18 and TRBJ2-7; D unclear. Trimming shortened V by 0 bases and J by 0 bases, and 12 bases separated the two germline ends. Germline-derived CDR1 and CDR2 are KGHSH and LQKENI. The CDR3 has 16 amino acids. Full variable domain (outside the CDR3, taken from reference TRBV18 and TRBJ2-7): NAGVMQNPRHLVRRRGQEARLRCSPMKGHSHVYWYRQLPEEGLKFMVYLQKENIIDESGMPKERFSAEFPKEGPSILRIQQVVRGDSAAYFCASSPPLGKLSYEQYFGPGTRLTVT.

The chain has TRBV4-1 and TRBJ2-1; perhaps TRBD2 as D (7 bases). V was trimmed by 6 bases and J by 6 bases, leaving 18 bases between them. The CDR3 sequence is 15 residues long. CDR1 and CDR2 from the germline V gene are MGHRA and YSYEKL. CDR3 in amino acids: CASRPVMRGGNEQFF. The CDR3 DNA reads TGCGCCAGCAGACCAGTAATGAGGGGGGGCAATGAGCAGTTCTTC.

Notes on this clone: At one end the junction does not follow the germline gene, possibly because of a read error. The rearrangement uses TRBV6-5 and TRBJ1-1; TRBD1 is a possible D gene (5 bases). The CDR3 length is 11 residues. The germline V gene has CDR1 MNHEY and CDR2 SVGAGI. The CDR3 region is CASSHSDTAFF. CDR3 DNA sequence: TGTGCCAGCAGTCACTCGGACACGGCTTTCTTT.